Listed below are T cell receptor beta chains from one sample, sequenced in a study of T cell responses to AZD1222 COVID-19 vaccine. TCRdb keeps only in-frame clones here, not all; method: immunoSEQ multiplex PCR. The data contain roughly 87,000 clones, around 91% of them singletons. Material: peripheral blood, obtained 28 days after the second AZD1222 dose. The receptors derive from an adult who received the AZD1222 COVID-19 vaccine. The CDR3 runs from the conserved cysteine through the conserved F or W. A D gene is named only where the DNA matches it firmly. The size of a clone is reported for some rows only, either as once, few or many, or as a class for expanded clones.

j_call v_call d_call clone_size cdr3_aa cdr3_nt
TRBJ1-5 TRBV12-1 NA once CASSSPPAGHNQPQHF TGTGCCAGCAGTTCTCCTCCCGCAGGCCACAATCAGCCCCAGCATTTT
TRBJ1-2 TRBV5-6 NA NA CASSRTGFVSYTF TGTGCCAGCAGCCGCACAGGGTTTGTCAGCTACACCTTC
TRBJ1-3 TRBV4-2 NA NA CASSQDPYGPGNTIYF TGTGCCAGCAGCCAAGATCCATACGGGCCCGGAAACACCATATATTTT
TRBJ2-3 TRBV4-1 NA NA CASSPGTSTDTQYF TGCGCCAGCAGCCCCGGGACTAGCACAGATACGCAGTATTTT
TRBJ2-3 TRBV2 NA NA CASSATSQGLPDLYTQYF TGTGCCAGCAGTGCCACTTCTCAAGGACTGCCTGATTTGTATACGCAGTATTTT
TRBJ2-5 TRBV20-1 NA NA CSARIGETQYF TGCAGTGCTAGAATTGGGGAGACCCAGTACTTC
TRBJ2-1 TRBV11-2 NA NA CASSATTSPGASGNEQFF TGTGCCAGCAGCGCCACCACGTCTCCAGGGGCCTCCGGCAATGAGCAGTTCTTC
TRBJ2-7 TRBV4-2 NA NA CASSHTKTGASSYEQYF TGTGCCAGCAGCCACACCAAAACCGGGGCCAGCTCCTACGAGCAGTACTTC
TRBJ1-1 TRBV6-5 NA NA CASSSVQVGTEAFF TGTGCCTCTAGCAGTGTACAGGTGGGGACTGAAGCTTTCTTT
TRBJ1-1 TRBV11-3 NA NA CASREAGLYTEAFF TGTGCCAGCAGAGAGGCAGGACTTTACACTGAAGCTTTCTTT
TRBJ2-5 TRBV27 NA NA CASTLRAGGQETQYF TGTGCCAGCACCCTGCGGGCCGGAGGGCAGGAGACCCAGTACTTC
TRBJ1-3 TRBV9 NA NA CASSATASAFGNTIYF TGTGCCAGCAGCGCGACGGCCTCGGCGTTCGGAAACACCATATATTTT
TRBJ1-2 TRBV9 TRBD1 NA CASSVVAGGYDGYTF TGTGCCAGCAGCGTAGTAGCAGGGGGCTATGATGGCTACACCTTC
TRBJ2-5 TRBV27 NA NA CASSLRATTGRETQYF TGTGCCAGCAGTTTACGGGCCACGACAGGACGGGAGACCCAGTACTTC
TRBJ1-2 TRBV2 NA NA CASMDFGDIVGYTF TGTGCCAGCATGGATTTCGGGGACATCGTTGGCTACACCTTC
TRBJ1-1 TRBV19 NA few CASTPGSNTEAFF TGTGCCAGTACCCCGGGATCCAACACTGAAGCTTTCTTT
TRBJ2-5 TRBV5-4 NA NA CASSNLVGSQETQYF TGTGCCAGCAGCAACCTGGTTGGGTCGCAAGAGACCCAGTACTTC
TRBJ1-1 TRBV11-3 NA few CASSFSGPNTEAFF TGTGCCAGCAGCTTCTCCGGGCCGAACACTGAAGCTTTCTTT
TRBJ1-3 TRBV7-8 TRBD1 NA CASSASQGALKGNTIYF TGTGCCAGCAGCGCCTCCCAGGGGGCACTGAAGGGAAACACCATATATTTT